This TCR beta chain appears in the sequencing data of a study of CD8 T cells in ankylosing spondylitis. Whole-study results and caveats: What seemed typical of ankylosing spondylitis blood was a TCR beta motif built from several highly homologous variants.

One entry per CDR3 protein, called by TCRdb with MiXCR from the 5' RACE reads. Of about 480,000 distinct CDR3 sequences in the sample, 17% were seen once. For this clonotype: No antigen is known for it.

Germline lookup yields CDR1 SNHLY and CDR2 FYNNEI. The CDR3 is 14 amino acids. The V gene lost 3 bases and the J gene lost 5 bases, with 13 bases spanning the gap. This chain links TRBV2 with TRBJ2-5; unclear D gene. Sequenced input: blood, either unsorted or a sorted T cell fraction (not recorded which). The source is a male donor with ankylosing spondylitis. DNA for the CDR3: TGTGCCAGCAGTGAGGTTCTAGTGGGGGAGACCCAGTACTTC. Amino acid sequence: CASSEVLVGETQYF.